This T cell receptor (beta chain) was sequenced during a study of early T cells in non-severe SARS-CoV-2 infection. Study-wide context: The authors sequenced bulk RNA from unsorted whole blood, leaving chains unpaired. Study findings and constraints: VDJdb-based matching was biased toward anti-spike CD8 responses and missed private and CD4 specificities.

Unique molecular identifiers were affixed to single, distinct cDNA molecules. MiXCR was run by TCRdb on the 5' RACE reads, yielding one entry per CDR3 protein. Altogether 85,000 to 100,000 distinct CDR3 sequences are present, 16% being singletons, with the ten largest covering roughly 1.3%. CDR3 length: 16 residues. The germline gives CDR1 SGHTS, CDR2 YDEGEE. The V gene end was trimmed by 4 bases and the J gene end by 5 bases; junction bases not matched to a gene: 11. Turning to this clonotype: Its antigen is currently unknown.

The clonotype was recovered from an adult who was a healthcare worker with PCR-confirmed SARS-CoV-2 infection or an uninfected control (not recorded which). This chain links TRBV5-8 with TRBJ2-5; 10 nucleotides align to TRBD1. The sequenced sample consisted of whole blood. The CDR3 sequence is CASSQDGTGDFETQYF. The CDR3 DNA is TGTGCCAGCAGCCAGGACGGGACAGGGGATTTCGAGACCCAGTACTTC.